The TCR beta chain described here comes from a study of STAT5B mutations in CD4+ large granular lymphocyte leukemia. Profiling relied on immunoSEQ multiplex PCR, and the TCRdb table lists in-frame clones only, not all of them. The table has over 25,000 clones, around three quarters seen once. V shed 0 bases, J shed 8 bases, and the junction held 9 bases outside the gene matches. Germline V gene lookup returns CDR1 SGHRS and CDR2 YFSETQ. The CDR3 is 15 residues long. The V gene is TRBV5-1, the J gene TRBJ1-2; 8 bases agree with TRBD1. Sequenced input: CD4+ T cells from blood buffy coats. This clonotype was obtained from a human donor in good health. This CDR3 is CASSLADRGLWGYTF. DNA of the CDR3: TGCGCCAGCAGCTTGGCCGACAGGGGACTGTGGGGCTACACCTTC.